This T cell receptor (beta chain) was documented in a study of beta chain features in type 1 diabetes. Study details: Examination spanned around 100,000,000 sorted cells from all samples.

Sorted cells reached over 95% purity in every population. Germline CDR1 reads SGHDT; CDR2 reads YYEEEE. V gave up 4 bases and J gave up 4 bases, with 17 bases separating them. This CDR3 contains 16 residues. The authors reverse transcribed all of the isolated RNA, so sequencing captured expressed TCRB transcripts. Produced via immunoSEQ multiplex PCR; TCRdb's table is partial and in-frame only. This table holds roughly 240,000 clones, over 12% found once. Specimen: naive CD4+ T cells from blood. This rearrangement joins TRBV5-6 to TRBJ2-2; possible D gene TRBD2, 6 bases. The TCR was taken from a woman aged 40 to 50 in good health. The CDR3 DNA reads as TGTGCCAGCAGCCCACTGGGGGGTGGGTCCACCGGGGAGCTGTTTTTT. Its protein is CASSPLGGGSTGELFF.